This T cell receptor beta chain was captured in a study of T-cell reconstitution after alpha-beta-depleted transplantation in children. Using unique molecular identifiers, the investigators prepared the TCRbeta library. TCRdb processed the PCR reads anew with MiXCR; each CDR3 protein has one entry. The sample holds 450,000 to 500,000 distinct CDR3 sequences, 9.5% to 15% seen once. The table lists this clonotype with a few counts. V shed 0 bases, J shed 6 bases, and the junction held 3 bases outside the gene matches. CDR3 size: 15 residues. From germline, CDR1 is SGDLS and CDR2 YYNGEE. This material consisted of PBMCs from the stem cell graft donor, taken from the stem cell graft. This clonotype was obtained from a human donor who donated a stem cell graft to a child with combined immunodeficiency. This chain joins TRBV9 and TRBJ2-3, with TRBD2 matching over 11 bases. The CDR3 region has the DNA TGTGCCAGCAGCGTAGGGGGGACTAGCGGCGATACGCAGTATTTT. The encoded protein is CASSVGGTSGDTQYF.